This TCR beta chain comes out of a study of cytomegalovirus exposure and HLA in healthy donors. This CDR3 spans 13 amino acids. Germline values: CDR1 MNHNS, CDR2 SASEGT. Trimming at V came to 6 bases and at J to 6 bases, leaving 5 bases not matched to a gene. Profiling relied on immunoSEQ multiplex PCR, and the TCRdb table lists in-frame clones only, not all of them. This table holds hundreds of thousands of clones, 90% found once. Separate from the roughly 610-subject first cohort, the roughly 130-subject validation cohort was the one that the donors belonged to. The chain has TRBV6-1 and TRBJ1-2, with 9 positions matching TRBD1. This receptor was taken from a woman in her 30s in good health and CMV-seronegative. Material: PBMCs. The CDR3 DNA is TGTGCCAGCAGGGGAGGGACAGGGAATGGCTACACCTTC. It is translated as CASRGGTGNGYTF.